This is a list of T cell receptor beta chains from one sample in a study of blood T cell repertoires in COVID-19. The assay was immunoSEQ multiplex PCR, and TCRdb's table has in-frame clones only and misses some. The sample gives about 330,000 clones, 85% of which show up once; just over 7% is in the top ten. The sample taken for sequencing was peripheral blood. These receptors all come from a human donor in a cohort sampled during active COVID-19. Both conserved end residues are part of each CDR3. The D gene is left open where the match is weak. Rows give clone size only sometimes, using once, few, many, or a class for an expanded clone.

d_call j_call clone_size v_call cdr3_nt cdr3_aa
NA TRBJ1-5 NA TRBV30 TGTGCCTGGAGTCCCATGCAGGGCGGACAGCTCCAGCATTTT CAWSPMQGGQLQHF
NA TRBJ1-1 NA TRBV11-2 TGTGCCAGCAGCTTAGCGGCGGAGGATGTCTGGGGCACTGAAGCTTTCTTT CASSLAAEDVWGTEAFF
NA TRBJ2-5 NA TRBV20-1 TGCAGTGCTGGGGCCGGGGAGACCCAGTACTTC CSAGAGETQYF
TRBD1 TRBJ2-1 NA TRBV18 TGTGCCAGCTCTCGACAGGGGGCCTCCTACAATGAGCAGTTCTTC CASSRQGASYNEQFF
NA TRBJ2-7 NA TRBV27 TGTGCCAGCAGTTTATCCATCTCCTACGAGCAGTACTTC CASSLSISYEQYF
TRBD1 TRBJ1-2 once TRBV6-5 TGTGCCAGCAGTTACCGGACAGGGGCCGGCTACACCTTC CASSYRTGAGYTF
NA TRBJ1-3 NA TRBV30 TGTGCCTGGAGCTCAGGGGTAACCTCTGGAAACACCATATATTTT CAWSSGVTSGNTIYF
NA TRBJ1-1 NA TRBV11-2 TGTGCCAGCAGCTTACCTGGCAGGGACACTGAAGCTTTCTTT CASSLPGRDTEAFF
TRBD1 TRBJ1-1 NA TRBV10-1 TGCGCCAGCAGTGGGGACGGGGGACAGGCGAACACTGAAGCTTTCTTT CASSGDGGQANTEAFF
TRBD2 TRBJ2-7 NA TRBV25-1 TGTGCCAGCAGTGAGAATGCCCTGGGGGGGATCTACGAGCAGTACTTC CASSENALGGIYEQYF